The 20 T cell receptor beta chains given below trace back to one sample, sequenced in a study of cytomegalovirus exposure and HLA in healthy donors. Researchers ran the PCR with 60 Vbeta and 13 Jbeta primers. Produced via immunoSEQ multiplex PCR; TCRdb's table is partial and in-frame only. The data contain 90,000 to 110,000 clones, approximately 11% of them singletons. The source material was PBMCs. All receptors derive from a man in his forties or fifties in good health and CMV-seropositive.

The V gene is TRBV30, the J gene TRBJ1-5; D is possibly TRBD1 (6 bases). CDR3 size: 17 residues. Germline assignment: CDR1 GTSNPN and CDR2 SVGIG (reference sequence). The V end lost 4 bases, the J end lost 0 bases, and 19 bases lay between the germline ends. The DNA for the CDR3 is TGTGCCTGGACCGCCTTGGACAGATCAAATAGCAATCAGCCCCAGCATTTT. Protein: CAWTALDRSNSNQPQHF.

The J gene is TRBJ1-2, the V gene TRBV18; TRBD1 is a possible D gene (5 bases). Germline loops: CDR1 KGHSH, CDR2 LQKENI. The germline V and J ends were trimmed by 2 bases and 5 bases, with 9 bases remaining between them. CDR3 length equals 13 residues. The CDR3 loop reads CASSPAGLYGYTF. Here the CDR3 DNA reads TGTGCCAGCTCACCAGCAGGGCTATATGGCTACACCTTC.

This clone has a handful of counts. The CDR3 coding sequence is TGCGCCAGCAGCCAACCCTTAGGGAGCGGGCAGTTCTTC. Translating gives CASSQPLGSGQFF. V usage is TRBV4-1 and J usage is TRBJ2-1; a weak D match, TRBD2 (5 bases). Trimming cost V 2 bases and J 12 bases, with 14 bases left between them. Germline CDR1 and CDR2: MGHRA and YSYEKL. CDR3 size: 13 residues.

CDR3 in DNA: TGCGCCAGCAGTGATAGCGGGGCCGACCCAGATACGCAGTATTTT. This codes for CASSDSGADPDTQYF. The chain carries TRBV10-1 and TRBJ2-3; the match to TRBD2 covers 8 bases. Per germline, CDR1 WNHNN and CDR2 SYGVQD (reference sequence). V lost 3 bases and J lost 4; bases outside the gene matches: 6. The CDR3 is 15 residues long.

The sample holds a few counts of this clone. The chain uses TRBV25-1 and TRBJ2-7, with 9 positions matching TRBD2. The CDR3 totals 17 residues. V lost 1 base and J lost 3; bases outside the gene matches: 10. CDR1 and CDR2 (germline): MGHDK, SYGVNS. Here the CDR3 reads CASSESLAGRVHYEQYF. CDR3 DNA sequence: TGTGCCAGCAGTGAATCCCTAGCGGGGAGGGTCCACTACGAGCAGTACTTC.

This clone was picked up a small number of times. The chain carries TRBV2 and TRBJ2-7; possibly TRBD2 for D (6 bases). This CDR3 region has 14 residues. V lost 7 bases and J 4 bases, leaving 17 bases between the germline ends. The germline V gene has CDR1 SNHLY and CDR2 FYNNEI. CDR3 nucleotides: TGTGCCAGCACTGCTGAGGGAGGCGCATACGAGCAGTACTTC. Its translation is CASTAEGGAYEQYF.

The CDR3 is CASSYTDRNTEAFF. As DNA, the CDR3 is TGTGCCAGCAGTTACACGGACAGGAACACTGAAGCTTTCTTT. The chain combines TRBV28 with TRBJ1-1; tentative D call: TRBD1 (6 bases). Germline loops: CDR1 MDHEN, CDR2 SYDVKM. This CDR3 is 14 amino acids long. The ends were cut back, 4 bases at V and 1 base at J, with 10 bases in the middle.

This clone has only a few counts. DNA of the CDR3: TGCGCCAGCAGTGGGGACAGTCTCGGGAACTACGAGCAGTACTTC. Translated: CASSGDSLGNYEQYF. The J gene is TRBJ2-7, the V gene TRBV10-1; 7 bases are a match to TRBD1. V shed 4 bases and J 3 bases; nucleotides not matched to a gene: 9. Germline-derived CDR1 and CDR2 are WNHNN and SYGVQD (reference sequence). CDR3 length: 15 amino acids.

CDR3 in amino acids: CASSATGGRDTGELFF. The DNA of the CDR3 is TGTGCCAGCAGCGCCACAGGGGGTCGGGACACCGGGGAGCTGTTTTTT. This chain links TRBV5-5 with TRBJ2-2, with TRBD1 identical over 8 bases. The CDR3 consists of 16 residues. CDR1 is SGHKS and CDR2 is YYEKEE in the germline V gene (reference sequence). The J segment lost 3 bases and the V segment lost 4 bases, leaving 8 bases of the junction unmatched. The entire variable domain, with the rest obtained from reference TRBV5-5 and TRBJ2-2, is as follows: DAGVTQSPTHLIKTRGQQVTLRCSPISGHKSVSWYQQVLGQGPQFIFQYYEKEERGRGNFPDRFSARQFPNYSSELNVNALLLGDSALYLCASSATGGRDTGELFFGEGSRLTVL.

The chain couples TRBV5-4 to TRBJ2-3; TRBD2 agrees at 8 bases. With 2 bases clipped from V and 3 bases from J, the junction kept 8 bases outside the gene matches. The V gene's germline CDR1 is SGHNT and CDR2 YYREEE (reference sequence). CDR3 length equals 16 residues. The CDR3 nucleotides read TGTGCCAGCAGCTTTCGACTAGCGAAGAAAACAGATACGCAGTATTTT. Its protein product is CASSFRLAKKTDTQYF. Looking up the rest from reference TRBV5-4 and TRBJ2-3 gives the full variable domain: ETGVTQSPTHLIKTRGQQVTLRCSSQSGHNTVSWYQQALGQGPQFIFQYYREEENGRGNFPPRFSGLQFPNYSSELNVNALELDDSALYLCASSFRLAKKTDTQYFGPGTRLTVL.

Regarding this clone: The DNA is left out, because the CDR3 cannot be placed on it with certainty; the CDR3 is given as TCRdb lists it. The V call is TRBV7-6, the J call TRBJ2-5; the table's D call, TRBD2, has no DNA check behind it. Germline CDR1 SGHVS, CDR2 FNYEAQ. Inclusive of both ends, the CDR3 amounts to 13 amino acids. The CDR3: CASSFGPGETQYF.

A few counts support this clone. The rearrangement uses TRBV30 and TRBJ1-2; 9 bases agree with TRBD1. Germline lookup yields CDR1 GTSNPN and CDR2 SVGIG (reference sequence). The V gene end was trimmed by 0 bases and the J gene end by 2 bases; junction bases not matched to a gene: 1. This CDR3 region has 14 residues. CDR3: CAWSVTGGNYGYTF. For the CDR3, the DNA is TGTGCCTGGAGTGTCACAGGGGGCAACTATGGCTACACCTTC.

This clone was counted a few times. The chain joins TRBV5-1 to TRBJ2-7; D unclear. The germline V gene has CDR1 SGHRS and CDR2 YFSETQ. V lost 3 bases to trimming and J lost 2 bases, with 9 bases between them. The CDR3 is 13 amino acids. CDR3 region: CASSSRQAYEQYF. Written as DNA, the CDR3 is TGCGCCAGCAGCTCCCGACAAGCCTACGAGCAGTACTTC. Full variable domain (missing parts from reference TRBV5-1 and TRBJ2-7): KAGVTQTPRYLIKTRGQQVTLSCSPISGHRSVSWYQQTPGQGLQFLFEYFSETQRNKGNFPGRFSGRQFSNSRSEMNVSTLELGDSALYLCASSSRQAYEQYFGPGTRLTVT.

This clone was picked up a small number of times. The genes are TRBV19 and TRBJ1-2; 9 bases are a match to TRBD1. The CDR3 runs to 16 residues. Trimming took 5 bases from V and 0 from J; bases not matched to a gene: 7. The germline V gene encodes CDR1 LNHDA and CDR2 SQIVND (reference sequence). In DNA, the CDR3 is TGTGCCAGTAGTGCCGGGACAGGGAACGCTAACTATGGCTACACCTTC. Translated, it gives CASSAGTGNANYGYTF.

This clone came up a few times. The rearrangement joins TRBV10-3 to TRBJ1-1, with D perhaps TRBD1 (6 bases). The CDR3 is made up of 12 amino acids. V was trimmed by 6 bases and J by 8 bases, leaving 13 bases between them. CDR1 and CDR2 from the germline V gene are ENHRY and SYGVKD. In DNA, the CDR3 is TGTGCCATCAGCCCGGGACAAGGGGAAGCTTTCTTT. It specifies CAISPGQGEAFF.

The chain links TRBV5-1 to TRBJ2-7; perhaps TRBD2 as D (6 bases). The CDR3 runs to 13 residues. V lost 4 bases to trimming and J lost 6 bases, with 14 bases between them. Germline CDR1 and CDR2: SGHRS and YFSETQ. CDR3 loop: CASSPAGTLEQYF. In DNA form, the CDR3 reads TGCGCCAGCAGCCCTGCGGGGACCCTCGAGCAGTACTTC.

This clone was observed a few times. The rearrangement uses TRBV19 and TRBJ1-1, with D possibly matching TRBD1 (6 bases). The CDR3 has 15 residues. Trimming shortened V by 3 bases and J by 2 bases, and 13 bases separated the two germline ends. Germline CDR1 is LNHDA and CDR2 is SQIVND (reference sequence). CDR3 bases: TGTGCCAGTAGTATGGCAGGCAGGGGAAACACTGAAGCTTTCTTT. This gives the protein CASSMAGRGNTEAFF. The full variable domain, rest sourced from reference TRBV19 and TRBJ1-1, is DGGITQSPKYLFRKEGQNVTLSCEQNLNHDAMYWYRQDPGQGLRLIYYSQIVNDFQKGDIAEGYSVSREKKESFPLTVTSAQKNPTAFYLCASSMAGRGNTEAFFGQGTRLTVV.

The chain uses TRBV4-3 and TRBJ1-1, with a possible D match to TRBD1 (6 bases). V was shortened by 1 base and J by 6 bases, with 15 bases between the two germline ends. This CDR3 region has 15 residues. From germline, CDR1 is LGHNA and CDR2 YSLEER. The CDR3 sequence: CASSQARTGSPEAFF. The CDR3 nucleotides read TGCGCCAGCAGCCAAGCAAGAACAGGGTCTCCTGAAGCTTTCTTT.

The gene calls are TRBV5-1 and TRBJ2-7, with 8 bases that match TRBD1. The CDR3 consists of 15 residues. With 3 bases clipped from V and 0 bases from J, the junction kept 5 bases outside the gene matches. Germline values: CDR1 SGHRS, CDR2 YFSETQ. The CDR3 DNA reads as TGCGCCAGCAGCTCGGGGACAGGCCGCTCCTACGAGCAGTACTTC. It encodes CASSSGTGRSYEQYF. The variable domain in full, with the rest retrieved from reference TRBV5-1 and TRBJ2-7, is KAGVTQTPRYLIKTRGQQVTLSCSPISGHRSVSWYQQTPGQGLQFLFEYFSETQRNKGNFPGRFSGRQFSNSRSEMNVSTLELGDSALYLCASSSGTGRSYEQYFGPGTRLTVT.

The chain employs TRBV19 and TRBJ2-1; TRBD2 matches 12 bases. Germline assignment: CDR1 LNHDA and CDR2 SQIVND (reference sequence). V lost 4 bases to trimming and J lost 7 bases; unmatched junction nucleotides: 11. There are 17 residues in the CDR3. The CDR3 here is CASSRDLLAGGRNEQFF. In nucleotides, the CDR3 is TGTGCCAGTAGTAGAGACTTGCTAGCGGGAGGGCGGAATGAGCAGTTCTTC.